This section outlines one T cell receptor (beta chain) sequence together with its context. The germline CDR1 and CDR2 sequences are LGHDT and YNNKEL (reference sequence). Trimming took off 5 bases at V and 2 bases at J, with 9 bases between the two ends. This CDR3 contains 13 residues. Authors' methods: Amplification from reference gene primers served as the basis for estimated nucleated cell counts. Measured with immunoSEQ multiplex PCR; TCRdb has only the in-frame clones, and not every one. V and J calls and clone size follow that table, whereas D and trimming were derived from the DNA. Of approximately 240,000 clones in the sample, around 90% were seen once. Seattle enrolled patients during active infection and tracked them longitudinally. The record originates from a study of blood T cell repertoires in COVID-19. The wider study: Italy, Spain and the United States were the sources of the convalescent and acute COVID-19 samples. T cells, B-cell-depleted T cells, or PBMCs supplied cDNA or gDNA.

The TCR sequence derives from a man aged 30 to 39 with COVID-19, enrolled during active disease. The chain is built from TRBV3-1 (or the pseudogene TRBV3-2) and TRBJ1-2; possibly TRBD1 for D (6 bases). Sample: peripheral blood. The CDR3 reads CASSSGENYGYTF. CDR3 sequence (DNA): TGTGCCAGCAGCTCAGGGGAGAACTATGGCTACACCTTC.